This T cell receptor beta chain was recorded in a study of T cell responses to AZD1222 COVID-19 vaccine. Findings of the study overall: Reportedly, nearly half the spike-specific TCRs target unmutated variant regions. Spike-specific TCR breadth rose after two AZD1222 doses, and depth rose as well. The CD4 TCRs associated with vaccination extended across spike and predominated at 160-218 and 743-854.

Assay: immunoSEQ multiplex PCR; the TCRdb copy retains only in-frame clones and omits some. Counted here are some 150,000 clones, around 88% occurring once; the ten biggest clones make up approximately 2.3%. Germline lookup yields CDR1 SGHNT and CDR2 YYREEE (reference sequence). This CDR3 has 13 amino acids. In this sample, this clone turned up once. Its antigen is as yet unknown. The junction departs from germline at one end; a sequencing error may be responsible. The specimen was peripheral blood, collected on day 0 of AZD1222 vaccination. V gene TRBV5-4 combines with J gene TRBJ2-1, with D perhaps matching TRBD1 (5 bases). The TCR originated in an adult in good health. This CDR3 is CASSLVTVGHPLF. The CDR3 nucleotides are TGTGCCAGCAGCTTGGTTACGGTTGGACATCCGCTCTTC.